The 17 T cell receptor beta chains presented below share a single source sample, sequenced in a study of neurological immune-mediated disorders. TCRdb reprocessed the 5' RACE reads with MiXCR, giving one entry per CDR3 protein. The sample holds tens of thousands of distinct CDR3 sequences, under 9.5% seen once. Sequences were obtained from PBMCs. The receptors were gathered from a woman aged 40 to 50 in good health.

Ten or more counts support this clonotype. This chain uses TRBV20-1 with TRBJ2-3, with TRBD2 matching over 12 bases. Unmatched junction bases numbered 12, after V lost 6 bases and J lost 2 bases. This CDR3 is built from 17 residues. Germline V gene data show CDR1 as DFQATT and CDR2 as SNEGSKA (reference sequence). The CDR3 DNA is TGCAGTGCGACCCCTCTACTAGCGGGAGGAGTCACAGATACGCAGTATTTT. It specifies CSATPLLAGGVTDTQYF.

This clonotype was observed many times. CDR3 loop: CASTLGGTGGFNEQFF. The CDR3 region has the DNA TGTGCCAGCACCCTGGGGGGGACAGGGGGCTTCAATGAGCAGTTCTTC. The chain is built from TRBV28 and TRBJ2-1, with 12 positions matching TRBD1. The CDR3 has 16 residues. J gave up 6 bases and V 7 bases, and 10 bases lay outside the gene matches. Germline V lookup: CDR1 MDHEN, CDR2 SYDVKM.

This clonotype has at least ten counts. The chain couples TRBV7-6 to TRBJ1-1; 7 bases align to TRBD1. The ends lost 6 bases at V and 10 bases at J; junction bases unmatched: 8. The V gene's germline CDR1 is SGHVS and CDR2 FNYEAQ. The length of the CDR3 is 12 residues. The CDR3 is CASRPTGDGAFF. DNA of the CDR3: TGTGCCAGCAGACCCACAGGGGACGGAGCTTTCTTT.

This clonotype has ten or more counts. The V gene is TRBV3-1, the J gene TRBJ1-2, with TRBD1 as a possible D gene (6 bases). CDR1 LGHDT and CDR2 YNNKEL come from the germline V gene (reference sequence). CDR3 length: 16 amino acids. The V end lost 0 bases, the J end lost 7 bases, and 18 bases lay between the germline ends. The CDR3 sequence is CASSQDSRQGRFGYTF. For the CDR3, the DNA is TGTGCCAGCAGCCAAGATTCACGGCAGGGGCGGTTTGGCTACACCTTC.

This clonotype was recorded at least ten times. The chain couples TRBV5-1 to TRBJ1-2; 11 bases line up with TRBD1. The CDR3 is 17 residues long. V gave up 4 bases and J gave up 7 bases; unmatched junction bases: 15. CDR1 is SGHRS, CDR2 YFSETQ, per germline. CDR3: CASSVFPGQGEVGGYTF. The CDR3 DNA sequence: TGCGCCAGCAGCGTATTCCCGGGACAGGGGGAAGTCGGTGGCTACACCTTC.

This clonotype showed up many times. The rearrangement links TRBV6-2 or TRBV6-3 to TRBJ1-2, with 10 bases fitting TRBD1. The CDR3 extends over 14 amino acids. V dropped 10 bases and J dropped 4; count of bases not matched to a gene: 9. CDR1 and CDR2 (germline): MNHEY, SVGEGT. CDR3 region: CATLDRGPRYGYTF. The CDR3 bases are TGTGCCACCCTTGACAGGGGGCCGCGCTATGGCTACACCTTC.

This clonotype was observed at least ten times. The chain employs TRBV7-8 and TRBJ2-2, with D maybe TRBD2 (6 bases). Germline loops: CDR1 SGHVS, CDR2 FQNEAQ. The CDR3 loop spans 15 amino acids. The germline V and J ends were trimmed by 1 base and 2 bases, with 8 bases remaining between them. The CDR3 spells CASSLVGTNTGELFF. The CDR3 DNA reads TGTGCCAGCAGCTTAGTCGGGACTAACACCGGGGAGCTGTTTTTT.

This clonotype has ten or more counts. V gene TRBV14 combines with J gene TRBJ2-6, with 12 nucleotides matching TRBD1. Germline V gives CDR1 SGHDN, CDR2 FVKESK. The CDR3 spans 20 residues. V lost 2 bases to trimming and J lost 6 bases; unmatched junction nucleotides: 14. The CDR3 is CASSQKGGQGAYSPANVLTF. The CDR3 DNA sequence: TGTGCCAGCAGCCAAAAGGGGGGACAGGGGGCCTACTCCCCGGCCAACGTCCTGACTTTC.

This clonotype was counted between two and nine times. This chain links TRBV25-1 with TRBJ2-5, with a weak D call TRBD2 (6 bases). There are 16 residues in the CDR3. V was shortened by 0 bases and J by 0 bases, with 11 bases between the two germline ends. The germline V gene encodes CDR1 MGHDK and CDR2 SYGVNS. CDR3 sequence: CASSEYRGTDQETQYF. As DNA, the CDR3 is TGTGCCAGCAGTGAATATCGGGGGACGGACCAAGAGACCCAGTACTTC.

The J gene is TRBJ2-1, the V gene TRBV11-2; 8 nucleotides align to TRBD1. CDR3 length equals 15 residues. Per the germline V gene, CDR1 is SGHAT and CDR2 is FQNNGV. With 5 bases clipped from V and 3 bases from J, the junction kept 6 bases outside the gene matches. The CDR3 spells CASSHGQGIYNEQFF. DNA of the CDR3: TGTGCCAGCAGCCATGGACAGGGCATCTACAATGAGCAGTTCTTC. Using reference TRBV11-2 and TRBJ2-1 for the parts outside the CDR3, the full variable domain is EAGVAQSPRYKIIEKRQSVAFWCNPISGHATLYWYQQILGQGPKLLIQFQNNGVVDDSQLPKDRFSAERLKGVDSTLKIQPAKLEDSAVYLCASSHGQGIYNEQFFGPGTRLTVL.

The sample holds many counts of this clonotype. The V call is TRBV2, the J call TRBJ2-1; 8 bases are a match to TRBD2. Looked up from germline, CDR1 is SNHLY and CDR2 is FYNNEI. This CDR3 region has 13 residues. The ends lost 7 bases at V and 4 bases at J; junction bases unmatched: 3. CDR3 region: CASIAGGYNEQFF. CDR3 sequence (DNA): TGTGCCAGCATCGCGGGGGGTTACAATGAGCAGTTCTTC.

Only a few counts were recorded for this clonotype. The chain links TRBV6-5 to TRBJ1-2; D unresolved. The CDR3 has 14 amino acids. Trimming pared 6 bases from V and 3 bases from J, leaving 14 bases between. CDR1 is MNHEY, CDR2 SVGAGI, per germline. The CDR3 DNA reads as TGTGCCAGCAGACCCGTAGACAAAGACTATGGCTACACCTTC. This gives the protein CASRPVDKDYGYTF.

J is TRBJ2-3 and V is TRBV6-5, with D perhaps TRBD1 or TRBD2 (6 bases each). The CDR3 consists of 14 residues. Per germline, CDR1 MNHEY and CDR2 SVGAGI. Deletions cut 5 bases from V and 3 bases from J, with 12 bases between. CDR3 DNA: TGTGCCAGCAGTCAAAGGGGGGAAACAGATACGCAGTATTTT. Protein: CASSQRGETDTQYF.

This clonotype was seen at least ten times. V and J are TRBV4-1 and TRBJ1-3; TRBD1 might be the D (5 bases). Germline CDR1 and CDR2: MGHRA and YSYEKL. The CDR3 spans 17 residues. V dropped 1 base and J dropped 5 bases, with 18 bases sitting between them. The CDR3 is CASSQVDMGLVRNTIYF. CDR3 sequence (DNA): TGCGCCAGCAGCCAAGTGGACATGGGGTTGGTGCGAAACACCATATATTTT.

This clonotype was seen repeatedly, ten times or more. The V and J genes are TRBV7-8 and TRBJ2-1; 11 bases line up with TRBD2. The CDR3 is 14 amino acids. In germline, CDR1 is SGHVS, CDR2 FQNEAQ. V lost 5 bases, J lost 8 bases, and 5 bases stayed unmatched. Written as DNA, the CDR3 is TGTGCCAGCAGCCCGACTAGCGGGAACGATGAGCAGTTCTTC. Residues: CASSPTSGNDEQFF.

This clonotype was counted at least ten times. V gene TRBV6-2 or TRBV6-3 combines with J gene TRBJ2-5; TRBD2 matches at 9 bases. Losses at the gene ends were 11 bases for V and 0 bases for J; bases not matched to a gene: 16. The germline gives CDR1 MNHEY, CDR2 SVGEGT. This CDR3 spans 17 amino acids. DNA for the CDR3: TGTGCCGTTCGGTTGGGTAGCGGGGGACTTCACCAAGAGACCCAGTACTTC. As protein: CAVRLGSGGLHQETQYF.

This clonotype occurred many times. V and J are TRBV7-2 and TRBJ1-1; D may be TRBD1 (6 bases). Germline CDR1 is SGHTA and CDR2 is FQGNSA. This CDR3 has 16 residues. Trimming cost V 4 bases and J 0 bases, with 15 bases left between them. In nucleotides, the CDR3 is TGTGCCAGCAGCTCACTCTTGACAGGCATGAACACTGAAGCTTTCTTT. Translating it yields CASSSLLTGMNTEAFF.